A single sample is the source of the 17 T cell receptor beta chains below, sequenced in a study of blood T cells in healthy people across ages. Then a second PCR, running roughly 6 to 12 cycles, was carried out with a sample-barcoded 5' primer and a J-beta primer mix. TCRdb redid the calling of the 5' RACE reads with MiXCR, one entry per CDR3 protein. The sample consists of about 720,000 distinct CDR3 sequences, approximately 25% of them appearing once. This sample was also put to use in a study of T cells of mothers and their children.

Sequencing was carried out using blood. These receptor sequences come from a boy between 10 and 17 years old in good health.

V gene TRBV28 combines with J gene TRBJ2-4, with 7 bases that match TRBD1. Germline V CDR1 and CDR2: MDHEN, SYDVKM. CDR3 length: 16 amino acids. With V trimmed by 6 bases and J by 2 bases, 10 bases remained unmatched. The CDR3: CASREPSGGTKNIQYF. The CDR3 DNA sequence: TGTGCCAGCAGGGAACCCTCAGGGGGAACCAAAAACATTCAGTACTTC.

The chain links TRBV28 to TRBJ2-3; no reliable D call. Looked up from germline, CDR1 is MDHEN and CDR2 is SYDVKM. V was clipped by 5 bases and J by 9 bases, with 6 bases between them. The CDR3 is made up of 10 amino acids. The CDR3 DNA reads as TGTGCCAGCAGTGCCGGGACGCAGTATTTT. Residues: CASSAGTQYF. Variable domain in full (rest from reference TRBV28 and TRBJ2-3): DVKVTQSSRYLVKRTGEKVFLECVQDMDHENMFWYRQDPGLGLRLIYFSYDVKMKEKGDIPEGYSVSREKKERFSLILESASTNQTSMYLCASSAGTQYFGPGTRLTVL.

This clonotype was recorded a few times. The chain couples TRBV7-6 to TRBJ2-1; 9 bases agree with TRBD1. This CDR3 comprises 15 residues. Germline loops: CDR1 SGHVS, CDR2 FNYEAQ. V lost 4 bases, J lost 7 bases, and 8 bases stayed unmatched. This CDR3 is CASSYWTGEGNEQFF. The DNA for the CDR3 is TGTGCCAGCAGCTACTGGACAGGGGAGGGAAATGAGCAGTTCTTC.

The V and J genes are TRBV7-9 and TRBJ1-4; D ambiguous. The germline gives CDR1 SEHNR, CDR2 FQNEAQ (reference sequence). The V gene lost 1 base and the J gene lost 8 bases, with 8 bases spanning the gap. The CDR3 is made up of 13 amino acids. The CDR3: CASSLEVGEKLFF. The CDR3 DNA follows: TGTGCCAGCAGCTTAGAGGTCGGAGAAAAACTGTTTTTT.

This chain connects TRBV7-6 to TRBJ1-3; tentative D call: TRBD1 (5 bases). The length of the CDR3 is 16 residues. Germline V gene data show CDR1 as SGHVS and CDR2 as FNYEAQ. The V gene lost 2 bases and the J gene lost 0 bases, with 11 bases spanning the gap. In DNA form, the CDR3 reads TGTGCCAGCAGCTTAACGGGGCAGTTCTCTGGAAACACCATATATTTT. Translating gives CASSLTGQFSGNTIYF.

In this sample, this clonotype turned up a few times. The CDR3 spells CSVEKARQETQYF. The CDR3 coding sequence is TGCAGCGTTGAAAAGGCGCGGCAAGAGACCCAGTACTTC. The V call is TRBV29-1, the J call TRBJ2-5, with D hard to call. The CDR3 contains 13 residues. CDR1 and CDR2 from the germline V gene are SQVTM and ANQGSEA. V shed 2 bases and J shed 2 bases, with 9 bases lying between them.

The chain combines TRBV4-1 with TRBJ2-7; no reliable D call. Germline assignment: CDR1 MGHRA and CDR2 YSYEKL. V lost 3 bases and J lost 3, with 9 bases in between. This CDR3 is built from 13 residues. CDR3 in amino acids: CASSQGPYYEQYF. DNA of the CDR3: TGCGCCAGCAGCCAGGGTCCCTACTACGAGCAGTACTTC.

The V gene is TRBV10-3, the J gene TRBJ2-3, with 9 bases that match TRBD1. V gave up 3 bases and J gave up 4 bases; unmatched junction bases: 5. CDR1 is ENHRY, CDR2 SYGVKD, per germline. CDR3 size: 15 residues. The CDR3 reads CAISDRDRASDTQYF. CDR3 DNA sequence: TGTGCCATCAGTGATAGGGACAGGGCCTCAGATACGCAGTATTTT.

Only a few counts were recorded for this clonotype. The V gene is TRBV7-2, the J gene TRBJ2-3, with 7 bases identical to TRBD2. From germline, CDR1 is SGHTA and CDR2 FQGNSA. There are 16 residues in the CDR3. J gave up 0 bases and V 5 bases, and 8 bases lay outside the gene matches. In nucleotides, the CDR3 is TGTGCCAGCAGCCAGACCCCTAGCGGAAGCACAGATACGCAGTATTTT. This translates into CASSQTPSGSTDTQYF.

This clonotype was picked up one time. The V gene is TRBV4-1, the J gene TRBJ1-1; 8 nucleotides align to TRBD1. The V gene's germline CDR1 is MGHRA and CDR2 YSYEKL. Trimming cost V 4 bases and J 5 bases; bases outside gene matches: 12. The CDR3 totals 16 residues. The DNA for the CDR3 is TGCGCCAGCAGCCTCGGACAGGGCGAACAGGGGACTGAAGCTTTCTTT. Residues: CASSLGQGEQGTEAFF.

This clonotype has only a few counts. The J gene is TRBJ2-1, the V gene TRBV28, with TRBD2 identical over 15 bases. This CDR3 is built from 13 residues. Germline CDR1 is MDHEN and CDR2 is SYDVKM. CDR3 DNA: TGTGCAGGGGGACTAGCGGGAGGCAATGAGCAGTTCTTC. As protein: CAGGLAGGNEQFF. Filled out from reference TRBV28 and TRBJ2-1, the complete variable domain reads DVKVTQSSRYLVKRTGEKVFLECVQDMDHENMFWYRQDPGLGLRLIYFSYDVKMKEKGDIPEGYSVSREKKERFSLILESASTNQTSMYLCAGGLAGGNEQFFGPGTRLTVL.

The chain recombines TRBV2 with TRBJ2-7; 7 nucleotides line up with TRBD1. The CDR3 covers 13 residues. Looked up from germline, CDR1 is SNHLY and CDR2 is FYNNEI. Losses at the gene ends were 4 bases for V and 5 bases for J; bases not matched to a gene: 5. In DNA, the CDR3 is TGTGCCAGCAGTGTCGAGACAGGGAACGAGCAGTACTTC. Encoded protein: CASSVETGNEQYF.

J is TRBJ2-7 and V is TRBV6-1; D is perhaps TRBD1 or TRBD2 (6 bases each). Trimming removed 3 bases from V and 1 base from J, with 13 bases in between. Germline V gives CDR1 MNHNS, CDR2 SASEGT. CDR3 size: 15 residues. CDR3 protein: CASSDRGGMSYEQYF. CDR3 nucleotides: TGTGCCAGCAGTGACAGGGGAGGAATGTCCTACGAGCAGTACTTC.

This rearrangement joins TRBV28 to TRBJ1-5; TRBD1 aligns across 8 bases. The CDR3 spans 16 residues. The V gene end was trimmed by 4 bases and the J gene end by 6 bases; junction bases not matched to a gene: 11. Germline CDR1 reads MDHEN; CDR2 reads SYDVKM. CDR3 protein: CASSSTGQGASQPQHF. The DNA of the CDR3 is TGTGCCAGCAGTTCGACCGGTCAGGGGGCCAGTCAGCCCCAGCATTTT.

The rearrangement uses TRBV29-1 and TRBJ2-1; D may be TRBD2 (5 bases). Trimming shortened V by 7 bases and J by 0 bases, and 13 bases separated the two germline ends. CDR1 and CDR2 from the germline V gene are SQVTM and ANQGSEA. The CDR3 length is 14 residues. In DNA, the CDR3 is TGCAGCGCCGAAAGCGGAAGCTCCTACAATGAGCAGTTCTTC. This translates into CSAESGSSYNEQFF.

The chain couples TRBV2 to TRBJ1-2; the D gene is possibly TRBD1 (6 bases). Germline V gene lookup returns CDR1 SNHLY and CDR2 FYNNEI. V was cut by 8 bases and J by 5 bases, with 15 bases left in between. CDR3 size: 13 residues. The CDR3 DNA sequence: TGTGCCAGCCTACGGGGGCTGGGGTATGGCTACACCTTC. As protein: CASLRGLGYGYTF.

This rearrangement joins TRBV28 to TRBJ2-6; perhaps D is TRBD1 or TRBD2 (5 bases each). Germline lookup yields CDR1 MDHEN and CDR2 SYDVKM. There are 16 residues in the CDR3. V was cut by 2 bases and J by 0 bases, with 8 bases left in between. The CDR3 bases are TGTGCCAGCAGTTTAGCAGGGAGCTCTGGGGCCAACGTCCTGACTTTC. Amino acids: CASSLAGSSGANVLTF.